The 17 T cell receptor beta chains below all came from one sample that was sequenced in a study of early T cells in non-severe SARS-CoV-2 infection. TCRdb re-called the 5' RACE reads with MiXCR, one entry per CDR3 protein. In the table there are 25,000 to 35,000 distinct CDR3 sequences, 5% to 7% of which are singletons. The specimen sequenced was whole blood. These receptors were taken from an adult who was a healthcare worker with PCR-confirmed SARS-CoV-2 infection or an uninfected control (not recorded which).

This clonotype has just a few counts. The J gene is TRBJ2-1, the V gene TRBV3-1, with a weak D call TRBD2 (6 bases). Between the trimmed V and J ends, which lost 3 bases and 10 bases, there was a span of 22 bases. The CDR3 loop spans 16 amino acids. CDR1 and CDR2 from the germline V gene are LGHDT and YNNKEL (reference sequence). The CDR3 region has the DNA TGTGCCAGCAGCCAGGACCTATGGGGGAGGTTCGTCGAGCAGTTCTTC. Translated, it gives CASSQDLWGRFVEQFF.

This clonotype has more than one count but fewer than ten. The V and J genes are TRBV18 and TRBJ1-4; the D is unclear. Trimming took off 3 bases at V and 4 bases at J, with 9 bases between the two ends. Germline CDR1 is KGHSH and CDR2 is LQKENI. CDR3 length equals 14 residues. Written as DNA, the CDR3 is TGTGCCAGCTCACCTCGGGCAAATAATGAAAAACTGTTTTTT. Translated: CASSPRANNEKLFF.

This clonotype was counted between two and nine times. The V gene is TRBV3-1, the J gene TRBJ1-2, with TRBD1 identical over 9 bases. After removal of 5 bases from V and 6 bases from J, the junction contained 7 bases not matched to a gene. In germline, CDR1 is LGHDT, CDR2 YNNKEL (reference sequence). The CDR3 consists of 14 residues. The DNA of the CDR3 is TGTGCCAGCAGCACCCGGGACAGGGTCGATGGCTACACCTTC. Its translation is CASSTRDRVDGYTF. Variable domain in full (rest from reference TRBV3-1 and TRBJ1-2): DTAVSQTPKYLVTQMGNDKSIKCEQNLGHDTMYWYKQDSKKFLKIMFSYNNKELIINETVPNRFSPKSPDKAHLNLHINSLELGDSAVYFCASSTRDRVDGYTFGSGTRLTVV.

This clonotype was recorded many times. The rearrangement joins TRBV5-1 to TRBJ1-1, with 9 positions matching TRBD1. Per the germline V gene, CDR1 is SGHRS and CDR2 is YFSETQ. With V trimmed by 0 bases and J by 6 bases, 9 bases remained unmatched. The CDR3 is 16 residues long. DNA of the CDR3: TGCGCCAGCAGCTTGGTCACAGGGGGCGATTCGTCTGAAGCTTTCTTT. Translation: CASSLVTGGDSSEAFF.

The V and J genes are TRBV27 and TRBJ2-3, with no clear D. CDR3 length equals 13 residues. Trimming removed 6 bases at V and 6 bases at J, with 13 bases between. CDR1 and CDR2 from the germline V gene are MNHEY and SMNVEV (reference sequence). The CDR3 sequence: CASSPRYRDTQYF. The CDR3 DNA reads TGTGCCAGCAGCCCCAGGTATCGCGATACGCAGTATTTT.

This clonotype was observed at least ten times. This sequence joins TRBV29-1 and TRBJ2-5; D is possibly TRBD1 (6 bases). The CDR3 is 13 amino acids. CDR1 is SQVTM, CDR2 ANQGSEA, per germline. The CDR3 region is CSAIRQAGETQYF. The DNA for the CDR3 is TGCAGTGCCATTAGACAGGCCGGAGAGACCCAGTACTTC.

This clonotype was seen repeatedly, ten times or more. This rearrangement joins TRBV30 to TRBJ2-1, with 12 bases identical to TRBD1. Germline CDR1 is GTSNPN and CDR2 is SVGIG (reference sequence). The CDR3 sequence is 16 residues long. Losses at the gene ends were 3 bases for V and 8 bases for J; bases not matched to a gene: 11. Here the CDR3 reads CAWSPLGTGGLDEQFF. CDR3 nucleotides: TGTGCCTGGAGCCCTCTAGGGACAGGGGGCCTTGATGAGCAGTTCTTC.

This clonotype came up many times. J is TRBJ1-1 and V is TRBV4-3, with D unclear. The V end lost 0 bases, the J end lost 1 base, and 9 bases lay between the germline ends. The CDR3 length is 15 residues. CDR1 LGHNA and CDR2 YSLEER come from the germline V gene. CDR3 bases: TGCGCCAGCAGCCAAGATCTCCGGCCGAACACTGAAGCTTTCTTT. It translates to CASSQDLRPNTEAFF.

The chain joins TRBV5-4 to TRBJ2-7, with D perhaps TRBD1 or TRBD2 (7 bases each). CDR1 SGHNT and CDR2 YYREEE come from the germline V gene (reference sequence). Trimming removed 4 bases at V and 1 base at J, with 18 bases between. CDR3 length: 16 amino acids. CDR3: CASSPQGGVASYEQYF. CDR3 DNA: TGTGCCAGCAGCCCTCAGGGGGGGGTAGCTTCCTACGAGCAGTACTTC.

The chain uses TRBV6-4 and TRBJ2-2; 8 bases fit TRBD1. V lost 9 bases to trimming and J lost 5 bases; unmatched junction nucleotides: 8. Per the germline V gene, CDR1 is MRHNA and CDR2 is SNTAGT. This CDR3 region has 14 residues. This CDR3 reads CASPQGARTGELFF. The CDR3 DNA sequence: TGTGCCAGTCCCCAGGGGGCTAGGACCGGGGAGCTGTTTTTT.

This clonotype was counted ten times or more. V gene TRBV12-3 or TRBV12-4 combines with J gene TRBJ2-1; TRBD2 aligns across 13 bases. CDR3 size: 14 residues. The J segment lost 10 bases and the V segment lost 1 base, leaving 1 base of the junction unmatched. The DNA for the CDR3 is TGTGCCAGCAGTTTAGTACTAGCGGGGGGGGAGCAGTTCTTC. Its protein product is CASSLVLAGGEQFF.

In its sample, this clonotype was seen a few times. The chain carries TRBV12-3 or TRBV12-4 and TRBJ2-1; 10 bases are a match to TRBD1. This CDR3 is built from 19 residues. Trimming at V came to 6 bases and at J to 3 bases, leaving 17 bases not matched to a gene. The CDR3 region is CASSYYTTGGQGVYNEQFF. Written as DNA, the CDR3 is TGTGCCAGCAGCTACTACACCACTGGAGGACAGGGGGTCTACAATGAGCAGTTCTTC.

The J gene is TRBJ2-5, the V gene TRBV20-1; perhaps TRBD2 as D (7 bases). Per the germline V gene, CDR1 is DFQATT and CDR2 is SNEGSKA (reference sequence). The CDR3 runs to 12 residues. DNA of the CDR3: TGCTCAGGGGCTAGCGGTCAAGAGACCCAGTACTTC. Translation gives CSGASGQETQYF.

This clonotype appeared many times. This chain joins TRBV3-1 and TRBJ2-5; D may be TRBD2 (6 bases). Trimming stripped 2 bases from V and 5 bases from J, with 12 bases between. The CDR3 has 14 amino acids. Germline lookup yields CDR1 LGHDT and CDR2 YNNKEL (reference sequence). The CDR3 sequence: CASSQSLRGETQYF. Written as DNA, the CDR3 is TGTGCCAGCAGCCAATCCCTACGGGGGGAGACCCAGTACTTC.

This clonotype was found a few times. For the CDR3, the DNA is TGTGCCAGCAGCCAAGATTGGCGACAGGGAACAGATACGCAGTATTTT. Its protein product is CASSQDWRQGTDTQYF. The chain combines TRBV14 with TRBJ2-3; 7 positions match TRBD1. CDR3 size: 16 residues. Trimming at V came to 0 bases and at J to 3 bases, leaving 6 bases not matched to a gene. The germline V gene encodes CDR1 SGHDN and CDR2 FVKESK. Looking up the rest from reference TRBV14 and TRBJ2-3 gives the full variable domain: EAGVTQFPSHSVIEKGQTVTLRCDPISGHDNLYWYRRVMGKEIKFLLHFVKESKQDESGMPNNRFLAERTGGTYSTLKVQPAELEDSGVYFCASSQDWRQGTDTQYFGPGTRLTVL.

The DNA for the CDR3 is TGTGCCAGCAGTCGGACTAGCGGTCCCACAGATACGCAGTATTTT. This gives the protein CASSRTSGPTDTQYF. The chain uses TRBV25-1 and TRBJ2-3, with 10 nucleotides matching TRBD2. V was pared by 5 bases and J by 2 bases, with 4 bases of the junction left unmatched. CDR1 and CDR2 (germline): MGHDK, SYGVNS. The CDR3 spans 15 residues.

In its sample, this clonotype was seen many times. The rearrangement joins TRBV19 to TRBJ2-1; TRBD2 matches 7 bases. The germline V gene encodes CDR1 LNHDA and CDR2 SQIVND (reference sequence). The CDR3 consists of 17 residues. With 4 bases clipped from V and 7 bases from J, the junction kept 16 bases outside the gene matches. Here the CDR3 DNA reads TGTGCCAGTAGTACCGTACTAGCGTCCCTGAGAGGGAATGAGCAGTTCTTC. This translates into CASSTVLASLRGNEQFF.